This TCR beta chain was captured by sequencing in a study of cytomegalovirus exposure and HLA in healthy donors. On this clone itself: Its cognate antigen is unknown.

PCR employed 60 Vbeta and 13 Jbeta primers. TCRdb's copy holds only in-frame clones and misses some; the assay was immunoSEQ multiplex PCR. The sample contains approximately 100,000 clones, around 80% of which appear only once. Regarding the study as a whole: It was confirmed in vitro that a few of the CMV-associated chains were specific for CMV antigens. Earlier analysis yielded a pattern in which most TCR beta V segments were productive about 90% or about 30% of the time.

CDR1 is MNHNS, CDR2 SASEGT, per germline. The V gene lost 6 bases and the J gene lost 6 bases, with 18 bases spanning the gap. The CDR3 is 15 amino acids. The receptor was isolated from a female donor in good health and CMV-seronegative. The sample taken for sequencing was PBMCs. The genes are TRBV6-1 and TRBJ1-3, with a tentative D call TRBD1 (6 bases). CDR3 nucleotides: TGTGCCAGCAGATCCGAACAGGGAATGCTAAACACCATATATTTT. Translating it yields CASRSEQGMLNTIYF.